Presented here are 12 T cell receptor beta chains from one specimen sequenced in a study of T-cell reconstitution after alpha-beta-depleted transplantation in children. TCRbeta library construction was performed incorporating unique molecular identifiers. MiXCR, run by TCRdb on the PCR reads, gives a single entry per CDR3 protein. Of around 450,000 distinct CDR3 sequences listed, roughly a tenth are singletons. Sequencing was performed on PBMCs, taken before TCRalphabeta/CD19-depleted stem cell transplant. The source is a child aged 2 to 15 with inherited bone marrow failure, due to receive a stem cell transplant.

The table lists this clonotype with many counts. This sequence joins TRBV10-3 and TRBJ2-2; weak D call: TRBD2 (6 bases). The CDR3 totals 14 residues. The V gene lost 10 bases and the J gene lost 10 bases, with 22 bases spanning the gap. CDR1 and CDR2 (germline): ENHRY, SYGVKD. This CDR3 is CATGEPSRPAELFF. The DNA of the CDR3 is TGTGCCACGGGGGAACCTAGTAGGCCCGCGGAGCTGTTTTTT.

This clonotype occurred many times. This chain joins TRBV12-3 or TRBV12-4 and TRBJ2-2; D gene uncertain. The CDR3 has 16 amino acids. V shed 5 bases and J shed 0 bases, with 13 bases lying between them. CDR3 sequence (DNA): TGTGCCAGCAGTCCCAACTTCGGCGCGAACACCGGGGAGCTGTTTTTT. Its protein is CASSPNFGANTGELFF.

The V and J genes are TRBV6-2 or TRBV6-3 and TRBJ2-2; 7 nucleotides match TRBD1. The CDR3 loop spans 18 amino acids. Germline CDR1 MNHEY, CDR2 SVGEGT. Unmatched junction bases numbered 10, after V lost 3 bases and J lost 0 bases. As DNA, the CDR3 is TGTGCCAGCAGTTATCCCGCGGACAGGCCTGCGAACACCGGGGAGCTGTTTTTT. It yields the protein CASSYPADRPANTGELFF.

Here the CDR3 DNA reads TGTGCCAGCAGCTACACGGCTAGCGGGAGGGACATTCAGTACTTC. Protein product: CASSYTASGRDIQYF. This chain connects TRBV3-1 to TRBJ2-4; 12 bases align to TRBD2. Trimming cost V 5 bases and J 8 bases; bases outside gene matches: 7. The CDR3 length is 15 residues. Germline values: CDR1 LGHDT, CDR2 YNNKEL (reference sequence).

This clonotype occurred many times. This sequence joins TRBV6-1 and TRBJ2-5; D perhaps matches TRBD2 (6 bases). Trimming took 5 bases from V and 1 from J, leaving 11 bases between them. CDR3 length: 14 amino acids. Germline CDR1 MNHNS, CDR2 SASEGT. CDR3 DNA sequence: TGTGCCAGCAGTCCCGGAGGGTTCCAAGAGACCCAGTACTTC. Translating it yields CASSPGGFQETQYF.

The table lists this clonotype with many counts. The chain is built from TRBV12-3 or TRBV12-4 and TRBJ2-5; no clear D gene. V was trimmed by 7 bases and J by 9 bases, leaving 18 bases between them. The CDR3 totals 13 residues. The CDR3 bases are TGTGCCAGCACTCCAGCCGGTCAGGCAGCCCAGTACTTC. Amino acids: CASTPAGQAAQYF.

The table lists this clonotype with many counts. The chain is built from TRBV7-2 and TRBJ2-1, with D perhaps TRBD2 (6 bases). The CDR3 loop spans 12 amino acids. V was shortened by 0 bases and J by 10 bases, with 7 bases between the two germline ends. The germline V gene encodes CDR1 SGHTA and CDR2 FQGNSA. CDR3 DNA sequence: TGTGCCAGCAGCTTAGCCCTAGCGGAGCAGTTCTTC. Protein product: CASSLALAEQFF. Using reference TRBV7-2 and TRBJ2-1 for the parts outside the CDR3, the full variable domain is GAGVSQSPSNKVTEKGKDVELRCDPISGHTALYWYRQSLGQGLEFLIYFQGNSAPDKSGLPSDRFSAERTGGSVSTLTIQRTQQEDSAVYLCASSLALAEQFFGPGTRLTVL.

Many counts were recorded for this clonotype. The chain is built from TRBV29-1 and TRBJ2-1, with D possibly matching TRBD2 (7 bases). Germline loops: CDR1 SQVTM, CDR2 ANQGSEA. The CDR3 length is 15 residues. V dropped 6 bases and J dropped 9 bases, with 24 bases sitting between them. The CDR3 spells CSVMTAGGRGGEQFF. The CDR3 DNA follows: TGCAGCGTGATGACCGCTGGCGGGAGAGGGGGTGAGCAGTTCTTC.

This chain connects TRBV11-2 to TRBJ2-6; D call uncertain. The CDR3 covers 19 residues. Trimming pared 1 base from V and 1 base from J, leaving 17 bases between. Germline-derived CDR1 and CDR2 are SGHAT and FQNNGV. The DNA for the CDR3 is TGTGCCAGCAGCTTAGTCCGACGATACGCTCGGTCTGGGGCCAACGTCCTGACTTTC. Translated, it gives CASSLVRRYARSGANVLTF.

This clonotype came up many times. This chain joins TRBV20-1 and TRBJ2-1; D gene ambiguous. The V gene's germline CDR1 is DFQATT and CDR2 SNEGSKA (reference sequence). The CDR3 extends over 12 amino acids. V lost 4 bases and J 4 bases, leaving 8 bases between the germline ends. CDR3 sequence reads: CSAILGYNEQFF. The CDR3 DNA follows: TGCAGTGCTATCCTAGGTTACAATGAGCAGTTCTTC.

This clonotype was seen many times. This chain uses TRBV6-6 with TRBJ2-3, with D maybe TRBD2 (5 bases). There are 13 residues in the CDR3. The germline V and J ends were trimmed by 5 bases and 6 bases, with 12 bases remaining between them. The germline V gene encodes CDR1 MNHNY and CDR2 SVGAGI (reference sequence). CDR3 amino acids: CASSTIRGDTQYF. The CDR3 nucleotides are TGTGCCAGCAGTACTATCAGAGGGGATACGCAGTATTTT.

This clonotype was observed at least ten times. The genes are TRBV7-9 and TRBJ1-1, with 8 bases matching TRBD1. The germline gives CDR1 SEHNR, CDR2 FQNEAQ (reference sequence). The CDR3 contains 15 residues. Unmatched junction bases numbered 5, after V lost 5 bases and J lost 0 bases. The CDR3 bases are TGTGCCAGCAGCGTCGCGACAGGGGTGAACACTGAAGCTTTCTTT. This gives the protein CASSVATGVNTEAFF.